Included here is one T cell receptor (beta chain) sequence, with context. This record comes from a study of ipilimumab plus nivolumab after autologous stem cell transplantation. Looking at the study overall: A median of roughly eight nivolumab and 5 ipilimumab doses were given. Both relapsed and primary refractory DLBCL were included.

Ipilimumab, 1 mg/kg, started 14 to 28 days after autologous transplant. Dosing: nivolumab 3 mg/kg IV, weeks 1, 4, 7, 10, then every two weeks to week 26. This CDR3 has 13 residues. The germline V gene has CDR1 SGHTA and CDR2 FQGNSA. V lost 0 bases, J lost 2 bases, and 4 bases lay in between. The repertoire was sequenced with immunoSEQ multiplex PCR; TCRdb's copy has only in-frame clones and lacks some. The sample consists of about 84,000 clones, about 83% of them appearing once. The clonotype originates from a male donor with diffuse large B-cell lymphoma. This chain joins TRBV7-2 and TRBJ2-5; D remains ambiguous. The source material was PBMCs, sampled in a trial of ipilimumab plus nivolumab as post-transplant consolidation. The CDR3 nucleotides read TGTGCCAGCAGCTTAGCGGTGCAAGAGACCCAGTACTTC. Protein sequence: CASSLAVQETQYF.